This record covers a single TCR beta chain. Its antigen is currently unknown. These data are taken from a study of CD8+ T cells in alopecia areata. This sample's treatment: oral pan-JAK inhibitor, 5-10 mg twice daily. Sequencing relied on a cDNA template that was reverse transcribed from extracted RNA. The data were produced by immunoSEQ multiplex PCR, yet TCRdb's version contains in-frame clones alone and is incomplete. Of around 190,000 clones listed, less than 70% are singletons. Study-wide results and limits: Affected scalp, especially in alopecia totalis/universalis, had a higher clonality than normal scalp did.

Trimming left V 6 bases short and J 0 bases short, with 9 bases between. The length of the CDR3 is 13 residues. Germline CDR1 reads SQVTM; CDR2 reads ANQGSEA. V and J are TRBV29-1 and TRBJ1-5, with D tentatively TRBD1 (6 bases). The origin of this receptor is a human donor with alopecia areata. Source: CD4+ T cells sorted from blood, taken between weeks 47 and 50, from a patient treated with tofacitinib. DNA for the CDR3: TGCAGCGTGGGGGCTGATAGCAATCAGCCCCAGCATTTT. Protein sequence: CSVGADSNQPQHF.